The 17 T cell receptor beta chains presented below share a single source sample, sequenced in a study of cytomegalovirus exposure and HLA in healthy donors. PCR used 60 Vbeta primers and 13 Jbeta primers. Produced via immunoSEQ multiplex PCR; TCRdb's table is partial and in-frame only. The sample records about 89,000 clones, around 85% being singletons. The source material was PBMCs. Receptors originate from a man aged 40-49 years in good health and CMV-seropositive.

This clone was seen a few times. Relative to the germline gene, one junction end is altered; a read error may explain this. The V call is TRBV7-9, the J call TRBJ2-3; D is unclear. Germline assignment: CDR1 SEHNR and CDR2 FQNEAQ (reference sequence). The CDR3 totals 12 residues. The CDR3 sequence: CSSNLVTDTQYF. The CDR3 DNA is TGTTCCAGCAACCTAGTCACAGATACGCAGTATTTT.

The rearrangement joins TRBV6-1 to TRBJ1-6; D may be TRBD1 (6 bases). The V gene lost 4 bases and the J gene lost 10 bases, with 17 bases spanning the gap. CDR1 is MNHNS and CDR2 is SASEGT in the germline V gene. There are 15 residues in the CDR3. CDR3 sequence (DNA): TGTGCCAGCAGTGTTGGGGAGGGGGTGGGATCACCCCTCCACTTT. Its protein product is CASSVGEGVGSPLHF.

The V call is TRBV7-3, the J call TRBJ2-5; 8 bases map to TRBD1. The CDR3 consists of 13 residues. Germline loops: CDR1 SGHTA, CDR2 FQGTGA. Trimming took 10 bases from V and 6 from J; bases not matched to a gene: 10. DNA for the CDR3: TGTGCCAAAGGACAGGGTCATTCAAAGACCCAGTACTTC. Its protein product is CAKGQGHSKTQYF.

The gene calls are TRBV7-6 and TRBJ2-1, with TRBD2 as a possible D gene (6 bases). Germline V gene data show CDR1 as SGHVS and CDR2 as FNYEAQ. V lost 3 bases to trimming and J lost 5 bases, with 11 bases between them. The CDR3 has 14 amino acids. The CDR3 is CASSLEGLDNEQFF. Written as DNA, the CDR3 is TGTGCCAGCAGCTTGGAGGGGTTGGACAATGAGCAGTTCTTC.

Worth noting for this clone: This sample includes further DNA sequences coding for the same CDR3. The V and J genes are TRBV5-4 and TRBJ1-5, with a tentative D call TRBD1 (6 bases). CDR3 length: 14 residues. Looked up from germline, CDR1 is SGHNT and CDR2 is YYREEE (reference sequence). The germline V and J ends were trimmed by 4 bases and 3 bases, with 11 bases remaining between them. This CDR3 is CASSLQGTNQPQHF. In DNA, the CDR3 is TGTGCCAGCAGCCTACAGGGTACCAATCAGCCCCAGCATTTT.

The DNA for the CDR3 is TGTGCCAGTACCTACAGCCCGGGACAGGAGAATTCACCCCTCCACTTT. The encoded protein is CASTYSPGQENSPLHF. J is TRBJ1-6 and V is TRBV19; 8 positions match TRBD1. This CDR3 is 16 amino acids long. CDR1 LNHDA and CDR2 SQIVND come from the germline V gene (reference sequence). V trimming: 7 bases; J trimming: 7 bases; junction bases outside the gene matches: 12.

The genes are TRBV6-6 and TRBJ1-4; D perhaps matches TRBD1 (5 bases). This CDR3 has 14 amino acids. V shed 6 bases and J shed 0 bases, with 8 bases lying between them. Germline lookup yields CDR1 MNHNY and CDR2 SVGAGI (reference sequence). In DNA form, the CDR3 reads TGTGCCAGCAGGACAGACGCAACTAATGAAAAACTGTTTTTT. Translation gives CASRTDATNEKLFF.

The CDR3 sequence is CASTRLAGGDTQYF. The CDR3 region has the DNA TGTGCCAGCACAAGACTAGCGGGAGGCGATACGCAGTATTTT. This chain connects TRBV6-1 to TRBJ2-3; TRBD2 agrees at 13 bases. The CDR3 spans 14 residues. Losses at the gene ends were 7 bases for V and 6 bases for J; bases not matched to a gene: 4. Germline loops: CDR1 MNHNS, CDR2 SASEGT.

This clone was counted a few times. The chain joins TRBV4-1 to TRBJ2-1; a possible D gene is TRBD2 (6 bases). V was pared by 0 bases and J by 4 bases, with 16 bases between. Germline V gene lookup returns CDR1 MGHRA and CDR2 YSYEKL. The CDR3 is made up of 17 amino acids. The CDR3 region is CASSQDLSGSRYNEQFF. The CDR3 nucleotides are TGCGCCAGCAGCCAAGATCTATCCGGGAGTAGGTACAATGAGCAGTTCTTC.

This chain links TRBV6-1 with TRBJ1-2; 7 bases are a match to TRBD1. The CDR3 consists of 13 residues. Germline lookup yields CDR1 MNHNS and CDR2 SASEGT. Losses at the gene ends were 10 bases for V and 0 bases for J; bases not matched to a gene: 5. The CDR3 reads CAMATGTNYGYTF. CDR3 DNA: TGTGCCATGGCGACAGGGACTAACTATGGCTACACCTTC.

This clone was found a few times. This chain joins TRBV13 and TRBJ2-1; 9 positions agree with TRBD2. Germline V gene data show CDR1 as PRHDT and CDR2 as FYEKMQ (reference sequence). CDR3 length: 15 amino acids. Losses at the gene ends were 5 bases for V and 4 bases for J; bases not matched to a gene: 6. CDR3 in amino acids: CASSTLAGVYNEQFF. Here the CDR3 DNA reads TGTGCCAGCAGCACCTTAGCGGGGGTTTACAATGAGCAGTTCTTC. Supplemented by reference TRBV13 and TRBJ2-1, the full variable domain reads AAGVIQSPRHLIKEKRETATLKCYPIPRHDTVYWYQQGPGQDPQFLISFYEKMQSDKGSIPDRFSAQQFSDYHSELNMSSLELGDSALYFCASSTLAGVYNEQFFGPGTRLTVL.

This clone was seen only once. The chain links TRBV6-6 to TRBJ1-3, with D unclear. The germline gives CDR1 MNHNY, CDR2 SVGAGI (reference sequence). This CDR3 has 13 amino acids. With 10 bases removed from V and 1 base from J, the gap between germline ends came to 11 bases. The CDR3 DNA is TGTGCCACCGGGGTGTTTTCTGGAAACACCATATATTTT. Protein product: CATGVFSGNTIYF.

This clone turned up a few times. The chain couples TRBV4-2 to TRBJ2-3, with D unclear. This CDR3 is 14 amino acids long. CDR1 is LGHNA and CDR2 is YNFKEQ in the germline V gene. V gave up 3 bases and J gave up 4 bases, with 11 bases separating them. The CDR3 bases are TGTGCCAGCAGCCAGCTCGGGTCCGCAGATACGCAGTATTTT. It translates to CASSQLGSADTQYF.

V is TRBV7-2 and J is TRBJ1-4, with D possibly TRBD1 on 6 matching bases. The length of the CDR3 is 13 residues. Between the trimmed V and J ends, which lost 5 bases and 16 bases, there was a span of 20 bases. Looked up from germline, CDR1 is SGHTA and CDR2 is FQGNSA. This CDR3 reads CASSLVLGAGEFF. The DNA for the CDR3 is TGTGCCAGCAGCCTGGTATTGGGGGCCGGGGAGTTTTTT.

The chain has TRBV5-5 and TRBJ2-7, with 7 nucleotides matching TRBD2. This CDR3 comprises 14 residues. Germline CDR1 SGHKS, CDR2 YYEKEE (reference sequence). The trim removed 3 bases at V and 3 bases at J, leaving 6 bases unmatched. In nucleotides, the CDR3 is TGTGCCAGCAGCTCGGGGGGACTCTTCTACGAGCAGTACTTC. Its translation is CASSSGGLFYEQYF.

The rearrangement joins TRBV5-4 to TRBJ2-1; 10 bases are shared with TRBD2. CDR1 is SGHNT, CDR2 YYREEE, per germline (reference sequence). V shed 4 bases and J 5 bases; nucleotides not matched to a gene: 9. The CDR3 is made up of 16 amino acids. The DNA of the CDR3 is TGTGCCAGCAGCCCCCCAGAGAGCGGGGGGGACAATGAGCAGTTCTTC. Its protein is CASSPPESGGDNEQFF.

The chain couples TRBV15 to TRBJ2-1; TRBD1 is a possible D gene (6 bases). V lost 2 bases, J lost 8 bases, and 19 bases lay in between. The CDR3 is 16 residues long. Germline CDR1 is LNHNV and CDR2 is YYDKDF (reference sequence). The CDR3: CATSRRTDSGYHEQFF. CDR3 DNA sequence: TGTGCCACCAGCAGACGGACAGATTCAGGGTACCATGAGCAGTTCTTC.